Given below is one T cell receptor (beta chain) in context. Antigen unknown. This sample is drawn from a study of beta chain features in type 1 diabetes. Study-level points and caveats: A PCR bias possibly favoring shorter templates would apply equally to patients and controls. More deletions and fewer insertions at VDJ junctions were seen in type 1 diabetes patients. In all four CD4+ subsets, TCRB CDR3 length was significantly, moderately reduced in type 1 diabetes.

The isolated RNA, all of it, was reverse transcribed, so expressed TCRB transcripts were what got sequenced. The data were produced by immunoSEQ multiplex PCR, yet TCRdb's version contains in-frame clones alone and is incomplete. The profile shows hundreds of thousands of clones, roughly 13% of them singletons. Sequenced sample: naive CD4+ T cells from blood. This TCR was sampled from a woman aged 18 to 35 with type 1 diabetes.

The CDR3: CASSSPGYIQYF. CDR3 in DNA: TGTGCCAGCAGCTCCCCGGGTTACATTCAGTACTTC. The chain employs TRBV11-2 and TRBJ2-4; no clear D. The CDR3 is made up of 12 amino acids. Per germline, CDR1 SGHAT and CDR2 FQNNGV. Trimming shortened V by 4 bases and J by 8 bases, and 9 bases separated the two germline ends.